The T cell receptor (beta chain) under discussion was sequenced for a study of CD39 and CD103 CD8 tumor-infiltrating T cells. CDR1 and CDR2 from the germline V gene are MNHEY and SMNVEV (reference sequence). The CDR3 covers 14 residues. V dropped 0 bases and J dropped 4 bases, with 10 bases sitting between them. Libraries were prepared by immunoSEQ multiplex PCR; TCRdb keeps only in-frame clonotypes and omits some of them. The table has about 1,500 clones, around 59% seen once. Source material: CD39- CD103+ CD8+ T cells sorted from the tumor. Subset here: CD103+CD39- single-positive CD45RA- CD8 T cells. The receptor's source is a human donor with head and neck squamous cell carcinoma. J is TRBJ2-7 and V is TRBV27; no clear D. This CDR3 reads CASSLSGIGYEQYF. CDR3 bases: TGTGCCAGCAGTTTATCAGGGATCGGGTACGAGCAGTACTTC.